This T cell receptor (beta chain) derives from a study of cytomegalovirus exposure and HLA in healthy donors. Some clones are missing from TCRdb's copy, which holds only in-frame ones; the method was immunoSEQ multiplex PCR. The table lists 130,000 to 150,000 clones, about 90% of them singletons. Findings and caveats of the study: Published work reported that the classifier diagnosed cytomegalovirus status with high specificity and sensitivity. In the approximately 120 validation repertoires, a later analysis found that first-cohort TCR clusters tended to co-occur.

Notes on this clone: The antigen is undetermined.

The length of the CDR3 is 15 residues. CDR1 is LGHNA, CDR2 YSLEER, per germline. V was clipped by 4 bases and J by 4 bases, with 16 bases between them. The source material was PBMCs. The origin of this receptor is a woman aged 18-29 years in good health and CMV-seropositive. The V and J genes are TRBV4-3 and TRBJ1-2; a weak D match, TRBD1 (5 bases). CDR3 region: CASSPQGLQAYGYTF. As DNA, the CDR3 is TGCGCCAGCAGCCCTCAGGGCCTTCAAGCCTATGGCTACACCTTC.